This T cell receptor beta chain was recorded in a study of T cells in Graves' hyperthyroidism and ophthalmopathy. Amplified TCR beta CDR3 regions derived from RNA transcripts. During a first-round RT-PCR of the TCR CDR3, the HTBI primer set was used. TCRdb re-called the multiplex PCR reads through MiXCR, storing one row per CDR3 protein. The sample has around 600,000 distinct CDR3 sequences, roughly 46% seen once. V gave up 7 bases and J gave up 1 base, with 13 bases separating them. Germline V gives CDR1 DFQATT, CDR2 SNEGSKA (reference sequence). The CDR3 consists of 13 residues. There are many counts of this clonotype.

The receptor was isolated from an adult man with Graves' disease, either hyperthyroidism or ophthalmopathy (not recorded which). The specimen was peripheral blood or thyroid tissue (not recorded which). The chain uses TRBV20-1 and TRBJ2-5; D is possibly TRBD1 (6 bases). CDR3 loop: CSGTEYTQETQYF. The CDR3 nucleotides are TGCAGTGGGACAGAATACACCCAAGAGACCCAGTACTTC.